The next 7 T cell receptor beta chains were all read from a single sample in a study of post-analysis software for immune sequencing data. No antigen is known for these receptors. The TCR beta cDNA libraries carried unique molecular identifiers. From the PCR reads, TCRdb called clonotypes with MiXCR, one entry per CDR3 protein. The sample has a few hundred thousand distinct CDR3 sequences, around a third seen once. The study's findings and limits: Patients used five TRBV segments, including TRBV5-6, TRBV5-1 and TRBV20-1, more often than controls.

Sequencing was carried out using blood. These receptors were collected from a girl aged 2-17 years with multiple sclerosis.

The CDR3 sequence: CASSSVDGGLREQYF. In DNA, the CDR3 is TGTGCCAGCAGTTCCGTCGACGGGGGCTTACGAGAGCAGTACTTC. The chain combines TRBV6-5 with TRBJ2-4; D is perhaps TRBD1 or TRBD2 (6 bases each). This CDR3 is 15 amino acids long. V was cut by 4 bases and J by 13 bases, with 23 bases left in between. Germline CDR1 MNHEY, CDR2 SVGAGI.

This clonotype has more than one count but fewer than ten. This chain connects TRBV4-1 to TRBJ1-2; D unresolved. The CDR3 loop spans 15 amino acids. The germline V and J ends were trimmed by 0 bases and 4 bases, with 12 bases remaining between them. Per germline, CDR1 MGHRA and CDR2 YSYEKL. The CDR3 loop is CASSQDRGRSYGYTF. CDR3 coding DNA: TGCGCCAGCAGCCAAGATCGTGGGAGGAGCTATGGCTACACCTTC.

This clonotype was seen only a few times. The chain uses TRBV20-1 and TRBJ2-3; TRBD2 aligns across 12 bases. The J segment lost 6 bases and the V segment lost 0 bases, leaving 10 bases of the junction unmatched. Germline assignment: CDR1 DFQATT and CDR2 SNEGSKA (reference sequence). This CDR3 contains 17 residues. CDR3 nucleotides: TGCAGTGCTAGAGATGCTAGCGGGGGGGCCACTCCCGATACGCAGTATTTT. Translated: CSARDASGGATPDTQYF.

This clonotype was seen ten or more times. The CDR3 loop reads CASSPWTGGETQYF. The DNA of the CDR3 is TGTGCCAGCAGCCCCTGGACAGGGGGAGAGACCCAGTACTTC. The chain uses TRBV5-5 and TRBJ2-5; TRBD1 matches 10 bases. Unmatched junction bases numbered 4, after V lost 4 bases and J lost 4 bases. CDR1 and CDR2 (germline): SGHKS, YYEKEE (reference sequence). The CDR3 covers 14 residues.

The chain carries TRBV4-2 and TRBJ2-4; D gene unclear. Germline V gives CDR1 LGHNA, CDR2 YNFKEQ. V was clipped by 0 bases and J by 13 bases, with 13 bases between them. The CDR3 loop spans 13 amino acids. The CDR3 nucleotides read TGTGCCAGCAGCCAAGATGCTCTGGACGGGCAGTACTTC. Its translation is CASSQDALDGQYF.

The gene calls are TRBV10-3 and TRBJ1-4; D is unresolved. CDR3 length: 12 residues. Germline V gives CDR1 ENHRY, CDR2 SYGVKD. Trimming took off 6 bases at V and 6 bases at J, with 8 bases between the two ends. In DNA, the CDR3 is TGTGCCATCAGGACCCCTGATGAAAAACTGTTTTTT. Translation: CAIRTPDEKLFF.

The table lists this clonotype with a count of one. This sequence joins TRBV28 and TRBJ2-3, with TRBD1 identical over 8 bases. V lost 3 bases to trimming and J lost 3 bases; unmatched junction nucleotides: 14. CDR3 length equals 18 residues. CDR1 MDHEN and CDR2 SYDVKM come from the germline V gene. CDR3 in DNA: TGTGCCAGCAGTTTTGGGGCCCGAGGACAGGGAGCGACAGATACGCAGTATTTT. Its translation is CASSFGARGQGATDTQYF.